This T cell receptor (beta chain) appears in the sequencing data of a study of T-cell reconstitution after alpha-beta-depleted transplantation in children (dated by TCRdb to the mid-2010s). Study-wide context: Using TCR repertoire profiling, the study quantitatively followed how T-cell immune reconstitution unfolded in children after TCRalphabeta/CD19-depleted allogeneic hematopoietic cell transplantation.

In regard to this clonotype: Its specific antigen is unknown. No much larger clone exists at a distance of one base, and base qualities are not known.

From the germline V gene, CDR1 is SQVTM and CDR2 is ANQGSEA. The CDR3, from cysteine to phenylalanine, totals 10 residues. Here the CDR3 DNA is all that survives: 30 bases in frame from base 1. V and J lose 5 bases and 7 bases, and a span of 8 bases separates them. The protocol used for the library was PCR. TCRdb records Illumina HiSeq 2500 as the sequencer. TCR libraries were prepared with molecular barcoding, using unique molecular identifiers to normalize TCRbeta repertoire quantification. TCRdb ran its own pipeline on the public reads, namely fastp trimming at Q25 and MiXCR clone calling, and kept in-frame beta chains. Rows merge per CDR3 protein into single entries with the most common DNA and genes. The table for this sample lists 550,000 to 600,000 distinct CDR3 sequences; about 21% of them were counted only once. Around an eighth of the sample is held by the ten biggest clonotypes. Beyond this particular receptor, the publication reports: The high TCRbeta diversity at day 60 in some patients was ascribed to recipient T cells and intrathymic progenitors that had survived conditioning. Over subsequent months, a decline in hyperexpanded clone frequencies was noted, and after one year, T-cell counts and TCRbeta diversity were mostly ascribed to newly produced T cells. About two months after transplant, the apparently early recovery of alphabetaT-cell counts reportedly depended on just several hundred clones that had expanded rapidly and came from non-depleted graft cells.

The treatment or condition label, as the study defines it: allogeneic hematopoietic cell transplantation with graft depleted of TCRalphabeta T cells and CD19 B cells. Transplant recipients were children who received TCRalphabeta/CD19-depleted allogeneic hematopoietic cell grafts. The sample was PBMCs, mostly from graft donor cells, taken 360 days after TCRalphabeta/CD19-depleted stem cell transplant. The source of this sequence is a boy under three years old who had a stem cell transplant for acute myeloid leukemia, so the T cells may come from the graft donor. Recombination connected TRBV29-1 to TRBJ1-2; the D gene remains uncertain. The CDR3 amino acid sequence is: CSVPEPGYTF. The nucleotides are TGCAGCGTTCCCGAACCTGGCTACACCTTC. The variable domain in full, with residues beyond the CDR3 obtained from the reference TRBV29-1 and TRBJ1-2 genes, is SAVISQKPSRDICQRGTSLTIQCQVDSQVTMMFWYRQQPGQSLTLIATANQGSEATYESGFVIDKFPISRPNLTFSTLTVSNMSPEDSSIYLCSVPEPGYTFGSGTRLTVV.